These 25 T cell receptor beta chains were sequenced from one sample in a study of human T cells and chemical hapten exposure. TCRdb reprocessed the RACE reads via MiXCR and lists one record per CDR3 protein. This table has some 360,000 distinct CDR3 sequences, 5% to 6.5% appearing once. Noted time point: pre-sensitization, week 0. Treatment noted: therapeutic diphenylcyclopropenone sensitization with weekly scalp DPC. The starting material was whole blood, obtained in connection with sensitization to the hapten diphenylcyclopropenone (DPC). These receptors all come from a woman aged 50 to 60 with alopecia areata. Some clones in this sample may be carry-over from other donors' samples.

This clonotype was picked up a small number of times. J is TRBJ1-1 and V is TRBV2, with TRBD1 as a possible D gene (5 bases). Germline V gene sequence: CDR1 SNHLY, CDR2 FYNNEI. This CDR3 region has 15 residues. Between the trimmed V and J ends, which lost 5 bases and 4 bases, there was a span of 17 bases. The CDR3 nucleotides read TGTGCCAGCAGTCCCGCCCCCGGGACGTTCACTGAAGCTTTCTTT. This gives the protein CASSPAPGTFTEAFF.

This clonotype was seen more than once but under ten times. CDR3 region: CSARSGQGNYGYTF. Here the CDR3 DNA reads TGCAGTGCTAGATCGGGACAGGGGAACTATGGCTACACCTTC. The chain uses TRBV20-1 and TRBJ1-2; 10 bases map to TRBD1. This CDR3 region has 14 residues. Trimming at V came to 2 bases and at J to 2 bases, leaving 2 bases not matched to a gene. Germline lookup yields CDR1 DFQATT and CDR2 SNEGSKA (reference sequence).

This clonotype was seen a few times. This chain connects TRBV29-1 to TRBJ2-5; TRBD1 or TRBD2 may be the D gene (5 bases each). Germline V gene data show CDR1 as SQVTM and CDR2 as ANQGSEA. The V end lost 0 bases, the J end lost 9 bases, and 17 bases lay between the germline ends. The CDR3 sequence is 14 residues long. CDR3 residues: CSVEDPAGTGSQYF. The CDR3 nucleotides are TGCAGCGTTGAAGATCCTGCCGGGACGGGGTCCCAGTACTTC.

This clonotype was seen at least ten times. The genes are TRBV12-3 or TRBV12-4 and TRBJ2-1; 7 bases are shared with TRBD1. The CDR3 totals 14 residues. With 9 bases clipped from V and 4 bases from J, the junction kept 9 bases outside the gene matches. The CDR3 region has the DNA TGTGCCAGTAGGACACAGGGGTCTTACAATGAGCAGTTCTTC. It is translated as CASRTQGSYNEQFF.

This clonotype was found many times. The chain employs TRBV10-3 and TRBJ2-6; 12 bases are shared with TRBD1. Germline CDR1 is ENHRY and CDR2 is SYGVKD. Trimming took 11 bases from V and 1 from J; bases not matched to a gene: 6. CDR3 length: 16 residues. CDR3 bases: TGTGCCGTCCCGGGACAGGGGGCGTCTGGGGCCAACGTCCTGACTTTC. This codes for CAVPGQGASGANVLTF.

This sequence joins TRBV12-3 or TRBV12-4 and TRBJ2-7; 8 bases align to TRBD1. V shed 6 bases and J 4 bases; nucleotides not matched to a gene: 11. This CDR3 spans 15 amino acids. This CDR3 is CASRTGTGGGYEQYF. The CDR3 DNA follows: TGTGCCAGCAGAACCGGGACAGGAGGCGGTTACGAGCAGTACTTC.

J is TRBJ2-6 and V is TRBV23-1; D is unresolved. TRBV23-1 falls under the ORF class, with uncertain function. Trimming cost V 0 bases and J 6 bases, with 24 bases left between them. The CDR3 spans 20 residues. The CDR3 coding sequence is TGCGCCAGCAGTCAATCGAACCGTTTCCCCCAGAGAAAGGAGGCCAACGTCCTGACTTTC. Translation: CASSQSNRFPQRKEANVLTF.

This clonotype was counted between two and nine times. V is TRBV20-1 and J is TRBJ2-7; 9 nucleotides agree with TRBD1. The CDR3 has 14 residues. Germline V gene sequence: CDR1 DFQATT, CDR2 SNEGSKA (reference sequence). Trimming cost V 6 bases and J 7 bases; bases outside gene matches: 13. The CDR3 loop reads CSAGTGTGNWEQYF. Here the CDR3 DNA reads TGCAGTGCGGGGACCGGGACAGGGAATTGGGAGCAGTACTTC.

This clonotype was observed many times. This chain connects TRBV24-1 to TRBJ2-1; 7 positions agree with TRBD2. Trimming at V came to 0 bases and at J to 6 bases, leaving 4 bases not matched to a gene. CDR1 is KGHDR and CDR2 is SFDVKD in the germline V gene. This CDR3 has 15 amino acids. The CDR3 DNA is TGTGCCACCAGTGATTTGACGGGAGGAATCAATGAGCAGTTCTTC. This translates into CATSDLTGGINEQFF.

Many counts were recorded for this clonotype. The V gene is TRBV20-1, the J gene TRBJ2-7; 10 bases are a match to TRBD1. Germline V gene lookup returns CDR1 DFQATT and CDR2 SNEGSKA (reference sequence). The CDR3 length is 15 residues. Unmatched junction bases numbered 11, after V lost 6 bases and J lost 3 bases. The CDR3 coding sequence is TGCAGTGCCAGCCCCGGGACAGGGGAGGGCTACGAGCAGTACTTC. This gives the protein CSASPGTGEGYEQYF.

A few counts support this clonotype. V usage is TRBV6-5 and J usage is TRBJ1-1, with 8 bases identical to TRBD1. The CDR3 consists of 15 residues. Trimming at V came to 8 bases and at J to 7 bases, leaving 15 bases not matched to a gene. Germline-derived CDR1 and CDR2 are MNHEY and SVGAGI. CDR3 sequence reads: CASGRTGLLGGEAFF. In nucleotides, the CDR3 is TGTGCCAGCGGGCGGACAGGGCTCCTTGGGGGTGAAGCTTTCTTT.

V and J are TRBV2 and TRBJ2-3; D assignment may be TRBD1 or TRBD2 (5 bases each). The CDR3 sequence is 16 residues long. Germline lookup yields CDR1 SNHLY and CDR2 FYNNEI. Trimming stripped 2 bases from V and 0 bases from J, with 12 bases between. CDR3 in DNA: TGTGCCAGCAGTGAACCCCCGGGGCCCAGCACAGATACGCAGTATTTT. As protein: CASSEPPGPSTDTQYF.

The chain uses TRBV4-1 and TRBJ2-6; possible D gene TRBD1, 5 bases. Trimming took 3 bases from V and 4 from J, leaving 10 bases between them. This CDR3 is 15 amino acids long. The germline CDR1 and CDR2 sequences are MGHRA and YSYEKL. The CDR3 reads CASSQRQMGANVLTF. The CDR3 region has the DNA TGCGCCAGCAGCCAGAGACAGATGGGGGCCAACGTCCTGACTTTC.

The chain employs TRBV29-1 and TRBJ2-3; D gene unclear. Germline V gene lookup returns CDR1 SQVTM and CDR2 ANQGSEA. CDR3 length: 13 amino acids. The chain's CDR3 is CSGMERLTDTQYF. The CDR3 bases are TGCAGTGGGATGGAGCGTCTGACAGATACGCAGTATTTT.

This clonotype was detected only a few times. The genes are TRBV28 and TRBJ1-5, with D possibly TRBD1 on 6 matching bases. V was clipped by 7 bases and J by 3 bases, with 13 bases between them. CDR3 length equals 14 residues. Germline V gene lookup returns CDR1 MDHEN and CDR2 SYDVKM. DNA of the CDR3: TGTGCCAGCAATCGCGGGGGGGCCAATCAGCCCCAGCATTTT. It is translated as CASNRGGANQPQHF.

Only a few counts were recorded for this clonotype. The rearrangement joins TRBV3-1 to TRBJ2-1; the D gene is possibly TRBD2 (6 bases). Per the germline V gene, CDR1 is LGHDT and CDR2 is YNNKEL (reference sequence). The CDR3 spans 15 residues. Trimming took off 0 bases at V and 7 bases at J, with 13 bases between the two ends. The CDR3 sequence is CASSQDVAGRNEQFF. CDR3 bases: TGTGCCAGCAGCCAAGATGTGGCAGGGAGGAATGAGCAGTTCTTC.

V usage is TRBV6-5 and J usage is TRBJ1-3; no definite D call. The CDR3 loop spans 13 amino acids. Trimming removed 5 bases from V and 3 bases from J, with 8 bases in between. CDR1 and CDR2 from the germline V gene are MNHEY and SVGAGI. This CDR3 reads CASSKTGGNTIYF. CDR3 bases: TGTGCCAGCAGTAAAACTGGTGGAAACACCATATATTTT.

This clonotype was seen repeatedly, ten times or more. This CDR3 is CASSSGSRSQNIQYF. The CDR3, as DNA: TGTGCCAGCAGCTCCGGAAGCAGATCACAAAACATTCAGTACTTC. The gene calls are TRBV7-8 and TRBJ2-4; D remains unclear. V was trimmed by 4 bases and J by 5 bases, leaving 15 bases between them. This CDR3 is 15 amino acids long. Per germline, CDR1 SGHVS and CDR2 FQNEAQ.

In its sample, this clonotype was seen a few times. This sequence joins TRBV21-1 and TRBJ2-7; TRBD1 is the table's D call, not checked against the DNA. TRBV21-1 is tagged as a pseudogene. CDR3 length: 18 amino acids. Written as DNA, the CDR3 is TGTGCCAGCAGCAAAGAAGGGGAGACTCCCCCGAACTCCTATGAGCAGTACTTC. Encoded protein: CASSKEGETPPNSYEQYF.

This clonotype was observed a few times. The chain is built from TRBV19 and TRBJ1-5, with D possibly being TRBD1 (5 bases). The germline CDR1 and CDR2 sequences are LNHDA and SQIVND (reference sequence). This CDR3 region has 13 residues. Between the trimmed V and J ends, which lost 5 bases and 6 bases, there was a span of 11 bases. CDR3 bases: TGTGCCAGTAGTCCGACAGTGTCTCAGCCCCAGCATTTT. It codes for CASSPTVSQPQHF.

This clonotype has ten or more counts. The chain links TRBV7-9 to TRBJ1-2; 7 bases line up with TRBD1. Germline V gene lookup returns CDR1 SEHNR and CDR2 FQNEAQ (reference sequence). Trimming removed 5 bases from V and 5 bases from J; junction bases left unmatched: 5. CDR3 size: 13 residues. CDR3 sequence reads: CASSTGQSYGYTF. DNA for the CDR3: TGTGCCAGCAGCACGGGACAGAGTTATGGCTACACCTTC. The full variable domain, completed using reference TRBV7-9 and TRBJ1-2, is DTGVSQNPRHKITKRGQNVTFRCDPISEHNRLYWYRQTLGQGPEFLTYFQNEAQLEKSRLLSDRFSAERPKGSFSTLEIQRTEQGDSAMYLCASSTGQSYGYTFGSGTRLTVV.

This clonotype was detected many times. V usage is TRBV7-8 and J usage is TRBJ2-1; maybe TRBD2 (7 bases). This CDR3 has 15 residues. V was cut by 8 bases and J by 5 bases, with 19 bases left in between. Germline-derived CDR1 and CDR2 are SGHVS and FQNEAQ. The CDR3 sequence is CASFLNGGADNEQFF. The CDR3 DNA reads TGTGCCAGCTTCCTCAATGGGGGGGCCGACAATGAGCAGTTCTTC.

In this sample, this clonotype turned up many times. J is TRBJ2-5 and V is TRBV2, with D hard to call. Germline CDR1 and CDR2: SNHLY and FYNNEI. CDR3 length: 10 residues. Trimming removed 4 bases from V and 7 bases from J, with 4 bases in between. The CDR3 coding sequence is TGTGCCAGCAGTGTGACGACCCAGTACTTC. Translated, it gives CASSVTTQYF.

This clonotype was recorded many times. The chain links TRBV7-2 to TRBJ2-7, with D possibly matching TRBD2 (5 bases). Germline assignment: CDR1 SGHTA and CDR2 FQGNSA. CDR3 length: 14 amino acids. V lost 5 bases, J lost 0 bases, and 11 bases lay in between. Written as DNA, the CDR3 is TGTGCCAGCAGCCCCGGACTCATCTCCTACGAGCAGTACTTC. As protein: CASSPGLISYEQYF.

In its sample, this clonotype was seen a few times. The CDR3 DNA is TGTGCCAGCGGTAAGCGGGAGGAAACCTACGAGCAGTACTTC. It yields the protein CASGKREETYEQYF. The chain joins TRBV6-1 to TRBJ2-7; TRBD2 aligns across 9 bases. The V gene end was trimmed by 8 bases and the J gene end by 2 bases; junction bases not matched to a gene: 7. This CDR3 is 14 amino acids long. Looked up from germline, CDR1 is MNHNS and CDR2 is SASEGT.